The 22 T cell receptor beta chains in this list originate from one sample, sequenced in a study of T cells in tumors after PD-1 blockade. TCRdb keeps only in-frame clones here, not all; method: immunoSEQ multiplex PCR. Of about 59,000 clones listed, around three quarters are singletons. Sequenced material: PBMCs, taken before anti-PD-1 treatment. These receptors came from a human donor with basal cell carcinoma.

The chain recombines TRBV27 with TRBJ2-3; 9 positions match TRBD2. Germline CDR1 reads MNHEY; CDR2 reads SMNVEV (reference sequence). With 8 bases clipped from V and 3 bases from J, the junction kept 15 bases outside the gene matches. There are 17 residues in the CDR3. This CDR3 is CASGKTIAGVATDTQYF. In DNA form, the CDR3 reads TGTGCCAGCGGAAAGACCATAGCGGGGGTAGCGACAGATACGCAGTATTTT.

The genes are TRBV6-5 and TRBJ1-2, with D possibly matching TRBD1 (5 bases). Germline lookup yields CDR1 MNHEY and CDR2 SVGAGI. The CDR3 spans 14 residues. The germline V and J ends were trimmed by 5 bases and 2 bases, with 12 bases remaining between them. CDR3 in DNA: TGTGCCAGCAGTACCCACCAGGGAAACTATGGCTACACCTTC. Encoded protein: CASSTHQGNYGYTF.

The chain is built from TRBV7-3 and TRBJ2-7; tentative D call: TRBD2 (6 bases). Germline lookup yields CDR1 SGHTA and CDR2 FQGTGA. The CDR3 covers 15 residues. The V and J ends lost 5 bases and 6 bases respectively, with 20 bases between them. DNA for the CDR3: TGTGCCAGCAGCCTATCCGGGACTGGATTTGGCGAGCAGTACTTC. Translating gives CASSLSGTGFGEQYF.

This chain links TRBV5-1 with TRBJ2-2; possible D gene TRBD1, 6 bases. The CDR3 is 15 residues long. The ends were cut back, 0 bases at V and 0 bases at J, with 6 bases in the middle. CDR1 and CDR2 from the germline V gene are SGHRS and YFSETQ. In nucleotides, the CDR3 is TGCGCCAGCAGCTTGGACAGGGCGAACACCGGGGAGCTGTTTTTT. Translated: CASSLDRANTGELFF. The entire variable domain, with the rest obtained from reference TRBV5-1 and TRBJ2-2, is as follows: KAGVTQTPRYLIKTRGQQVTLSCSPISGHRSVSWYQQTPGQGLQFLFEYFSETQRNKGNFPGRFSGRQFSNSRSEMNVSTLELGDSALYLCASSLDRANTGELFFGEGSRLTVL.

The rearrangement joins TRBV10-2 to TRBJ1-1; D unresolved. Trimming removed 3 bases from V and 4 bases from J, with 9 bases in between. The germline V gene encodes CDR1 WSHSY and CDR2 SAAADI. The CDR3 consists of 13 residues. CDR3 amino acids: CASSDGPGTEAFF. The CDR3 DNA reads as TGCGCCAGCAGTGACGGGCCAGGCACTGAAGCTTTCTTT.

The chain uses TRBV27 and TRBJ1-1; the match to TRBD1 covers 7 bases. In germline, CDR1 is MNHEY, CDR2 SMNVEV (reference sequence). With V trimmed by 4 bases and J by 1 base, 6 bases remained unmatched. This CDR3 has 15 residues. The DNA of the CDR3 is TGTGCCAGCAGTTCTCAAAACAGGGGGAACACTGAAGCTTTCTTT. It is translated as CASSSQNRGNTEAFF.

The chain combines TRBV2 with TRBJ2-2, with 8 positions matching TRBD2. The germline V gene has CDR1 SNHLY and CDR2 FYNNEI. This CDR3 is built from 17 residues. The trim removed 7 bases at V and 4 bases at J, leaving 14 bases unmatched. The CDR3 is CASTLQAGAPSTGELFF. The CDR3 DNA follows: TGTGCCAGCACCCTCCAAGCGGGGGCCCCGAGCACCGGGGAGCTGTTTTTT.

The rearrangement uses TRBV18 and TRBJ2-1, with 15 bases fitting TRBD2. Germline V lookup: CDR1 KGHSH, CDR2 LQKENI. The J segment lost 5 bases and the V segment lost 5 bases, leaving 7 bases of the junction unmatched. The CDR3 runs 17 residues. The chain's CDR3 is CASSSGLAGGGNNEQFF. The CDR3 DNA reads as TGTGCCAGCTCATCGGGACTAGCGGGGGGCGGCAACAATGAGCAGTTCTTC.

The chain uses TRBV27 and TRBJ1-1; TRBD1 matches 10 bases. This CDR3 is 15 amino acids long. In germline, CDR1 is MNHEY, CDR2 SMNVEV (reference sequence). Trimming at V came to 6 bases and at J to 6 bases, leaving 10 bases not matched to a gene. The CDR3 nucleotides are TGTGCCAGCAGGGCCGGACAGGGGGTCTACGCTGAAGCTTTCTTT. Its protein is CASRAGQGVYAEAFF.

Here the CDR3 reads CASSPQGVRLNTEAFF. The CDR3 DNA is TGCGCCAGCAGCCCTCAGGGTGTGCGGCTGAACACTGAAGCTTTCTTT. The rearrangement joins TRBV5-1 to TRBJ1-1; TRBD1 is a possible D gene (5 bases). Germline V lookup: CDR1 SGHRS, CDR2 YFSETQ. With 4 bases removed from V and 0 bases from J, the gap between germline ends came to 16 bases. The CDR3 has 16 residues.

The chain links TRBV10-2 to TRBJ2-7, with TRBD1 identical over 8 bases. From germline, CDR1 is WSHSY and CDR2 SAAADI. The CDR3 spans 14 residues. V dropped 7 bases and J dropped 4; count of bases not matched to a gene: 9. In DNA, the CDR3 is TGCGCCAGCAATGGACAGGGTAGTAGGTACGAGCAGTACTTC. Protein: CASNGQGSRYEQYF.

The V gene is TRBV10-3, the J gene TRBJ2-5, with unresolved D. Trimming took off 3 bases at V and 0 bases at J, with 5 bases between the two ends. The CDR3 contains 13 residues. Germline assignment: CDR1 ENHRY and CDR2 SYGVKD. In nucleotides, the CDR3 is TGTGCCATCAGTGAATCATACCAAGAGACCCAGTACTTC. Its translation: CAISESYQETQYF.

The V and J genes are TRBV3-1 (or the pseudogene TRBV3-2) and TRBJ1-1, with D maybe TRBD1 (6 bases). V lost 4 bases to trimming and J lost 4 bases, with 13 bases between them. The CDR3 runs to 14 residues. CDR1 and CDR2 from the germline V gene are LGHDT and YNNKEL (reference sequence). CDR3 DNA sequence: TGTGCCAGCAGCCGCTGGGGGGGGGCCACTGAAGCTTTCTTT. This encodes CASSRWGGATEAFF.

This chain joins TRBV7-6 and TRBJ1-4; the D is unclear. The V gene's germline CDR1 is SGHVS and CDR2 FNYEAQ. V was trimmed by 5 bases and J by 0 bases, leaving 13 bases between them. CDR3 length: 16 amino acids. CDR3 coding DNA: TGTGCCAGCAGCCACCAATCTCGGGCAACTAATGAAAAACTGTTTTTT. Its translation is CASSHQSRATNEKLFF.

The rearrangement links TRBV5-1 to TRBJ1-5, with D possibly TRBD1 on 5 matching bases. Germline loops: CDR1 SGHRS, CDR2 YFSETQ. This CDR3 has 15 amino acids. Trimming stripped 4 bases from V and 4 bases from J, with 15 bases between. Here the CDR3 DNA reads TGCGCCAGCAGCCCGGGGGACGTCGAGAATCAGCCCCAGCATTTT. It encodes CASSPGDVENQPQHF.

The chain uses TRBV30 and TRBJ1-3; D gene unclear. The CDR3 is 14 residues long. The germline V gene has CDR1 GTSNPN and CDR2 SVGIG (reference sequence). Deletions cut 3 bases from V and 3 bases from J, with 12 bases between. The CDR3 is CAWSEGGFGNTIYF. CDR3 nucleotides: TGTGCCTGGAGCGAAGGCGGTTTTGGAAACACCATATATTTT.

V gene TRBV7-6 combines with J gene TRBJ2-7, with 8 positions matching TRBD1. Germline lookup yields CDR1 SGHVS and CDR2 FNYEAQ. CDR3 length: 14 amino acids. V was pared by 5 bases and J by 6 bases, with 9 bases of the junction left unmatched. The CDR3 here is CASSTDRGVGEQYF. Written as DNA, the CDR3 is TGTGCCAGCAGCACCGACAGGGGAGTCGGCGAGCAGTACTTC.

The CDR3: CATSRDEDEQFF. The CDR3 nucleotides are TGTGCCACCAGCAGAGATGAAGATGAGCAGTTCTTC. This chain connects TRBV15 to TRBJ2-1, with D unresolved. Germline-derived CDR1 and CDR2 are LNHNV and YYDKDF (reference sequence). The CDR3 length is 12 residues. Deletions cut 0 bases from V and 8 bases from J, with 5 bases between.

CDR3 protein: CASSRIRCHEQFF. The CDR3 region has the DNA TGTGCCAGCAGCAGAATACGTTGCCATGAGCAGTTCTTC. The chain joins TRBV21-1 to TRBJ2-1. TRBV21-1 has pseudogene status. The CDR3 length is 13 residues.

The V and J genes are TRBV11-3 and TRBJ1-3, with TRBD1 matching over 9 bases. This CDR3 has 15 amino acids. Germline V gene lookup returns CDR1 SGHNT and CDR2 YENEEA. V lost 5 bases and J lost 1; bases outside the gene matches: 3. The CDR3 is CASSTGGASGNTIYF. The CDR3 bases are TGTGCCAGCAGCACAGGGGGCGCTTCTGGAAACACCATATATTTT. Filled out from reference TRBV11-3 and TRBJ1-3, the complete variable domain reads EAGVVQSPRYKIIEKKQPVAFWCNPISGHNTLYWYLQNLGQGPELLIRYENEEAVDDSQLPKDRFSAERLKGVDSTLKIQPAELGDSAVYLCASSTGGASGNTIYFGEGSWLTVV.

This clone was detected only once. The CDR3 sequence: CASSQEDFRSNQPQHF. CDR3 coding DNA: TGTGCCAGCAGCCAAGAGGACTTCAGGAGCAATCAGCCCCAGCATTTT. The chain couples TRBV4-2 to TRBJ1-5; D unclear. CDR1 and CDR2 (germline): LGHNA, YNFKEQ. There are 16 residues in the CDR3. V was cut by 0 bases and J by 1 base, with 10 bases left in between.

The CDR3 loop reads CAWSAIHGTGGQRESYTF. The CDR3 DNA is TGTGCCTGGAGTGCCATACACGGGACAGGGGGCCAGCGGGAAAGCTACACCTTC. V is TRBV30 and J is TRBJ1-2, with TRBD1 matching 12 bases. Trimming removed 1 base from V and 9 bases from J; junction bases left unmatched: 18. Germline V gene sequence: CDR1 GTSNPN, CDR2 SVGIG (reference sequence). The CDR3 covers 18 residues.